These 27 T cell receptor beta chains originate from one sample sequenced in a study of Ad26.COV2.S vaccination and SARS-CoV-2 variants. Sequencing was performed with immunoSEQ multiplex PCR; in TCRdb, only in-frame clones are kept and a portion is missing. The table records 350,000 to 500,000 clones, around nine tenths of them present only once. Treatment: 15 to 20 received Ad26.COV2.S at low or high dose, single or two shots; roughly 5 received placebo; per-sample allocation not given. On day 63 after the first injection, vaccine and placebo recipients gave samples. Material: peripheral blood, obtained in a trial of Ad26.COV2.S vaccine versus placebo. The source is a person aged 18 to 59 who received the Ad26.COV2.S COVID-19 vaccine or a placebo.

The CDR3 loop is CASSPRTSGGPYQETQYF. The CDR3 nucleotides are TGTGCCAGCAGCCCCCGGACTAGCGGGGGCCCGTACCAAGAGACCCAGTACTTC. The chain employs TRBV7-2 and TRBJ2-5, with 13 bases that match TRBD2. Trimming removed 5 bases from V and 0 bases from J; junction bases left unmatched: 9. CDR3 size: 18 residues. CDR1 and CDR2 (germline): SGHTA, FQGNSA.

Only one count was recorded for this clone. The gene calls are TRBV5-8 and TRBJ1-5; D unclear. With 2 bases removed from V and 0 bases from J, the gap between germline ends came to 9 bases. In germline, CDR1 is SGHTS, CDR2 YDEGEE. The CDR3 covers 15 residues. CDR3 nucleotide sequence: TGTGCCAGCAGCTTAGGATTGGATAGCAATCAGCCCCAGCATTTT. This gives the protein CASSLGLDSNQPQHF.

This rearrangement joins TRBV7-2 to TRBJ2-6, with a tentative D call TRBD2 (6 bases). Germline assignment: CDR1 SGHTA and CDR2 FQGNSA. The CDR3 spans 13 residues. The ends were cut back, 11 bases at V and 4 bases at J, with 12 bases in the middle. CDR3 sequence: CAAGTPGANVLTF. In DNA, the CDR3 is TGTGCCGCCGGGACTCCCGGGGCCAACGTCCTGACTTTC.

The chain recombines TRBV5-5 with TRBJ2-5, with 10 positions matching TRBD2. Germline CDR1 and CDR2: SGHKS and YYEKEE (reference sequence). This CDR3 spans 15 amino acids. The V and J ends lost 1 base and 5 bases, in that order; junction bases with no gene match: 5. The CDR3 DNA reads TGTGCCAGCAGCTTGAGCGGGGGGGCCCGGGAGACCCAGTACTTC. This codes for CASSLSGGARETQYF.

The V call is TRBV24-1, the J call TRBJ1-5; possibly TRBD1 for D (5 bases). Per the germline V gene, CDR1 is KGHDR and CDR2 is SFDVKD. Trimming took 3 bases from V and 4 from J, leaving 12 bases between them. CDR3 length equals 15 residues. The CDR3 loop reads CATSDPGTGNQPQHF. As DNA, the CDR3 is TGTGCCACCAGTGATCCGGGGACGGGGAATCAGCCCCAGCATTTT.

The chain is built from TRBV14 and TRBJ2-4, with D possibly being TRBD1 (6 bases). V gave up 4 bases and J gave up 4 bases, with 14 bases separating them. Looked up from germline, CDR1 is SGHDN and CDR2 is FVKESK. The CDR3 runs to 15 residues. The CDR3 sequence: CASSRARDKKNIQYF. CDR3 DNA: TGTGCCAGCAGCCGGGCCCGGGACAAGAAAAACATTCAGTACTTC.

J is TRBJ2-7 and V is TRBV6-7, with TRBD2 as a possible D gene (6 bases). TRBV6-7 is reported as an ORF; its role is uncertain. The CDR3 consists of 17 residues. Trimming cost V 6 bases and J 2 bases, with 23 bases left between them. CDR3: CASSNSRFRDSTYEQYF. The CDR3 coding sequence is TGTGCCAGCAGCAATTCTCGATTCCGGGACTCCACCTACGAGCAGTACTTC.

The gene calls are TRBV4-2 and TRBJ2-7; 7 nucleotides agree with TRBD1. CDR3 length equals 14 residues. Germline loops: CDR1 LGHNA, CDR2 YNFKEQ. With V trimmed by 0 bases and J by 3 bases, 2 bases remained unmatched. CDR3 bases: TGTGCCAGCAGCCAAGATAACAGGGGCTACGAGCAGTACTTC. Residues: CASSQDNRGYEQYF.

The gene calls are TRBV19 and TRBJ1-1, with TRBD1 as a possible D gene (5 bases). The germline CDR1 and CDR2 sequences are LNHDA and SQIVND (reference sequence). V was clipped by 5 bases and J by 1 base, with 5 bases between them. This CDR3 is built from 12 residues. CDR3 DNA: TGTGCCAGTAGTCAGGGGAACACTGAAGCTTTCTTT. Translation gives CASSQGNTEAFF.

This clone occurred once. The V gene is TRBV30, the J gene TRBJ1-5; D may be TRBD1 (5 bases). There are 17 residues in the CDR3. Germline V CDR1 and CDR2: GTSNPN, SVGIG (reference sequence). Between the trimmed V and J ends, which lost 4 bases and 2 bases, there was a span of 21 bases. In nucleotides, the CDR3 is TGTGCCTGGACCTCGAAGGGGAGGGGAGGAGGCAATCAGCCCCAGCATTTT. This gives the protein CAWTSKGRGGGNQPQHF.

The V call is TRBV11-1, the J call TRBJ1-5; a possible D gene is TRBD1 (5 bases). The CDR3 spans 14 residues. V was cut by 8 bases and J by 0 bases, with 11 bases left in between. Germline assignment: CDR1 SGHAT and CDR2 FQDESV (reference sequence). CDR3 coding DNA: TGTGCCAGCCGGGGGGGGGTTAGCAATCAGCCCCAGCATTTT. Encoded protein: CASRGGVSNQPQHF.

V gene TRBV5-4 combines with J gene TRBJ2-5; 11 nucleotides align to TRBD2. The CDR3 extends over 16 amino acids. V was clipped by 0 bases and J by 2 bases; unmatched bases: 3. The germline gives CDR1 SGHNT, CDR2 YYREEE (reference sequence). The DNA of the CDR3 is TGTGCCAGCAGCTTGGGTCTAGCGGGGGGACAAGAGACCCAGTACTTC. It codes for CASSLGLAGGQETQYF.

The chain employs TRBV19 and TRBJ2-2, with D maybe TRBD2 (5 bases). Germline-derived CDR1 and CDR2 are LNHDA and SQIVND (reference sequence). The CDR3 has 12 residues. The V end was cut by 5 bases, the J end by 6 bases, with 7 bases between. The CDR3 nucleotides read TGTGCCAGTAGTCTGAGGGCCGGGGAGCTGTTTTTT. The encoded protein is CASSLRAGELFF. The entire variable domain, with the rest obtained from reference TRBV19 and TRBJ2-2, is as follows: DGGITQSPKYLFRKEGQNVTLSCEQNLNHDAMYWYRQDPGQGLRLIYYSQIVNDFQKGDIAEGYSVSREKKESFPLTVTSAQKNPTAFYLCASSLRAGELFFGEGSRLTVL.

A remark on this clone: The same CDR3 also results from other DNA sequences found in this sample. The chain is built from TRBV7-2 and TRBJ2-7; a possible D gene is TRBD2 (6 bases). The germline V and J ends were trimmed by 0 bases and 2 bases, with 8 bases remaining between them. The CDR3 is 14 amino acids. Germline CDR1 and CDR2: SGHTA and FQGNSA. CDR3 DNA sequence: TGTGCCAGCAGCTTAGCGGGGGGTACCTACGAGCAGTACTTC. The encoded protein is CASSLAGGTYEQYF.

The V call is TRBV5-1, the J call TRBJ1-2; D remains unclear. The germline V and J ends were trimmed by 0 bases and 8 bases, with 8 bases remaining between them. The CDR3 totals 12 residues. Looked up from germline, CDR1 is SGHRS and CDR2 is YFSETQ. In DNA, the CDR3 is TGCGCCAGCAGCTTGGCCCAGGAGGGCTACACCTTC. Amino acid sequence: CASSLAQEGYTF.

This clone showed up just a few times. The chain is built from TRBV5-4 and TRBJ1-1; D is undetermined. The CDR3 runs to 13 residues. Germline V lookup: CDR1 SGHNT, CDR2 YYREEE (reference sequence). Between the trimmed V and J ends, which lost 0 bases and 3 bases, there was a span of 6 bases. Here the CDR3 reads CASSLDRHTEAFF. CDR3 bases: TGTGCCAGCAGCTTGGACCGCCACACTGAAGCTTTCTTT.

The chain has TRBV7-9 and TRBJ1-3, with D tentatively TRBD1 (5 bases). Trimming left V 1 base short and J 2 bases short, with 9 bases between. The CDR3 runs to 15 residues. Germline CDR1 and CDR2: SEHNR and FQNEAQ (reference sequence). CDR3 nucleotides: TGTGCCAGCAGCTTAGTATCGGGGGCTGGAAACACCATATATTTT. It yields the protein CASSLVSGAGNTIYF.

The chain links TRBV19 to TRBJ2-1; 7 bases map to TRBD2. Germline V gene data show CDR1 as LNHDA and CDR2 as SQIVND (reference sequence). CDR3 size: 14 residues. The trim removed 5 bases at V and 8 bases at J, leaving 9 bases unmatched. In DNA form, the CDR3 reads TGTGCCAGTAGTTGGGACTACATGATGGATGAGCAGTTCTTC. It translates to CASSWDYMMDEQFF.

The CDR3 sequence: CASSPHGTGFYEQYF. The CDR3 DNA is TGCGCCAGCAGCCCCCATGGGACAGGGTTTTACGAGCAGTACTTC. The chain couples TRBV5-1 to TRBJ2-7; 9 nucleotides match TRBD1. The germline CDR1 and CDR2 sequences are SGHRS and YFSETQ. V lost 4 bases and J lost 4; bases outside the gene matches: 9. This CDR3 region has 15 residues.

This sequence joins TRBV28 and TRBJ2-5; D ambiguous. This CDR3 has 14 residues. Germline loops: CDR1 MDHEN, CDR2 SYDVKM. Trimming shortened V by 3 bases and J by 7 bases, and 15 bases separated the two germline ends. CDR3 protein: CASSFSSRPGTQYF. The DNA of the CDR3 is TGTGCCAGCAGTTTTAGTTCCCGCCCGGGGACCCAGTACTTC.

This rearrangement joins TRBV28 to TRBJ2-7; D may match TRBD1 or TRBD2 (5 bases each). The V gene's germline CDR1 is MDHEN and CDR2 SYDVKM. The CDR3 is 14 amino acids. V was pared by 6 bases and J by 0 bases, with 12 bases between. CDR3 loop: CASSPGQASYEQYF. As DNA, the CDR3 is TGTGCCAGCAGCCCGGGGCAGGCCTCCTACGAGCAGTACTTC.

This rearrangement joins TRBV7-9 to TRBJ1-2, with D perhaps matching TRBD1 (5 bases). V was pared by 4 bases and J by 6 bases, with 15 bases between. Germline V gene sequence: CDR1 SEHNR, CDR2 FQNEAQ (reference sequence). There are 14 residues in the CDR3. CDR3 in DNA: TGTGCCAGCAGCTCCCAGGGCCTGAGGAATGGCTACACCTTC. Its translation is CASSSQGLRNGYTF.

V usage is TRBV19 and J usage is TRBJ2-2, with 9 positions matching TRBD2. Per the germline V gene, CDR1 is LNHDA and CDR2 is SQIVND (reference sequence). Germline trimming cut 7 bases from V and 0 bases from J; bases unmatched to any gene: 6. There are 16 residues in the CDR3. CDR3 sequence (DNA): TGTGCCAGTACCTATAGCGGGGGCGCGAACACCGGGGAGCTGTTTTTT. Translation: CASTYSGGANTGELFF.

The chain employs TRBV6-5 and TRBJ2-4, with D tentatively TRBD1 or TRBD2 (7 bases each). This CDR3 has 15 amino acids. The germline CDR1 and CDR2 sequences are MNHEY and SVGAGI. V gave up 2 bases and J gave up 8 bases, with 16 bases separating them. The CDR3 nucleotides are TGTGCCAGCAGTTACCAGGGGGGGGGTATTTACATTCAGTACTTC. Its translation is CASSYQGGGIYIQYF.

This clone was seen a single time. The chain joins TRBV9 to TRBJ1-6; 7 bases are a match to TRBD1. CDR3 length equals 13 residues. J was trimmed by 6 bases and V by 9 bases; bases with no gene match: 6. Germline-derived CDR1 and CDR2 are SGDLS and YYNGEE. The CDR3 loop reads CATSGGTNSPLHF. DNA of the CDR3: TGTGCCACTTCAGGGGGGACTAATTCACCCCTCCACTTT.

This chain links TRBV12-3 or TRBV12-4 with TRBJ2-1, with 7 bases that match TRBD2. The ends lost 5 bases at V and 12 bases at J; junction bases unmatched: 7. The length of the CDR3 is 12 residues. The CDR3 region is CASSAPGTTQFF. CDR3 nucleotides: TGTGCCAGCAGTGCTCCCGGGACTACGCAGTTCTTC.

This clone has a handful of counts. The rearrangement links TRBV7-8 to TRBJ1-3; 7 nucleotides align to TRBD1. Germline lookup yields CDR1 SGHVS and CDR2 FQNEAQ. Unmatched junction bases numbered 5, after V lost 6 bases and J lost 0 bases. This CDR3 spans 15 amino acids. The CDR3 coding sequence is TGTGCCAGCAGACCTACAGGGGTCTCTGGAAACACCATATATTTT. As protein: CASRPTGVSGNTIYF.